This T cell receptor (beta chain) was obtained from a study of CD8+CD57+ T cells in acquired aplastic anemia. Study outcomes and limitations: A set of 25 to 30 CD8+ CDR3 sequences was shared between patients and controls, and these sequences appeared highly expressed in patients. Significant differences in CD8+ Simpson's diversity were not observed between patients and controls.

CDR3 and TCR beta VDJ profiling relied on genomic DNA as the template. TCRdb called the reads again in MiXCR, with one record for every CDR3 protein. Of under 250,000 distinct CDR3 sequences listed, 34% are singletons. Regarding this clonotype: What it recognizes is unknown. Mismatch with germline at one junction end may stem from a read error.

CDR3 length equals 15 residues. Germline values: CDR1 MNHNS, CDR2 SASEGT. Input material: sorted CD4+, CD8+, or CD8+CD57+ T cells (not recorded which) from PBMCs. The TCR comes from a human donor in good health, serving as a control. The gene calls are TRBV6-1 and TRBJ2-7; 10 nucleotides align to TRBD2. CDR3 in amino acids: CASSESGGASYEQYF. The CDR3 DNA reads as TGCGCCAGCAGCGAAAGCGGGGGGGCCTCCTACGAGCAGTACTTC.